One and the same sample provided the 2 T cell receptor beta chains below, sequenced in a study of T cells in Graves' hyperthyroidism and ophthalmopathy. Amplification of TCR beta CDR3 regions used RNA as the template. Initially, a first-round RT-PCR of the TCR CDR3 employed the HTBI primer set. One entry per CDR3 protein, called by TCRdb with MiXCR from the multiplex PCR reads. Seen here are approximately 610,000 distinct CDR3 sequences, approximately 15% observed once, and the top ten hold approximately 4.2%. Sequencing was performed on blood. The receptors derive from a woman aged 35 to 49 with Graves' ophthalmopathy.

This clonotype has at least ten counts. CDR3 nucleotide sequence: TGTGCCAGCAGTTTTTCCCCATCCTACAATGAGCAGTTCTTC. Its translation: CASSFSPSYNEQFF. The rearrangement uses TRBV27 and TRBJ2-1; D gene uncertain. Germline-derived CDR1 and CDR2 are MNHEY and SMNVEV (reference sequence). The CDR3 runs 14 residues. V was cut by 3 bases and J by 1 base, with 7 bases left in between.

Ten or more counts support this clonotype. The chain carries TRBV7-2 and TRBJ2-5; 7 bases agree with TRBD2. Losses at the gene ends were 2 bases for V and 4 bases for J; bases not matched to a gene: 7. Germline assignment: CDR1 SGHTA and CDR2 FQGNSA. This CDR3 has 15 residues. The CDR3: CASSLTSGNLETQYF. The CDR3 bases are TGTGCCAGCAGCTTAACAAGCGGGAATCTAGAGACCCAGTACTTC.